This T cell receptor (beta chain) emerged from a study of cytomegalovirus exposure and HLA in healthy donors (dated by TCRdb to the late 2010s). In the study overall: An earlier analysis of 550 to 700 of the donors reported 250 to 350 Gb of sequence data and some 120 million unique TCR beta sequences from about 179 million T cells. Around 320 gigabases of sequencing data and 70 million to 85 million unique TCR sequences were included in an early release covering around 600 HLA-typed donors. Of the 350 to 450 genotyped donors, 75% to 85% were placed in the genetic ancestry cluster associated with self-reported Caucasian donors. The study aimed to test whether signatures of past pathogen exposure could be identified by cataloging public T cell receptors. Using immunosequencing, the study profiled T cell repertoires from 500 to 800 subjects and related those repertoires to cytomegalovirus serostatus. In addition to the first cohort of several hundred subjects, a separate validation cohort of 120 different subjects was used. To predict cytomegalovirus infection status, the study combined high-throughput TCR immunosequencing, statistical association of individual TCRs with disease status, and machine learning. To study patterns of TCR occurrence, a later analysis re-analyzed previously published TCR beta repertoires from 666 donors and added high-resolution HLA genotyping. In the later analysis, no new phenotypic data were used to find candidate immune exposures; instead, reliance was placed on TCR beta sequences and their occurrence across donors. To decide whether each TCR beta V gene segment behaved as functional or pseudogenic, an earlier analysis of 587 of the donors relied on high-throughput TCR beta sequencing. Donor age, sex, ethnicity and CMV serostatus were collected together with the repertoire data. A later genetic analysis used genome-wide SNP genotypes for about three fifths of the roughly 700 donors, treating that subset as a discovery cohort. Every repertoire in the discovery cohort had been generated on one and the same sequencing platform. Class I and class II HLA loci were covered by the typing at four-digit resolution. The number of typed donors differed by locus: about 620-640 for A, B, C, DRB1 and DQB1; some 500 for DQA1; 606 for DPA1; and some 450 for DPB1. Because of strong linkage in the cohort, roughly five DR-DQ haplotypes were treated as single units for association and clustering. Among 398 genotyped donors of the cohort, an average of about 240,000 unique TCR beta nucleotide sequences were sequenced per donor, roughly 18% of them non-productive.

V lost 7 bases and J lost 0 bases; the stretch between them is 10 bases long. Including the terminal cysteine and phenylalanine, the CDR3 comprises 14 residues. CDR3 DNA is the only sequence kept; it has 42 bases, read in frame from the first base. Based on the germline V gene (reference sequence), the CDR1 and CDR2 sequences are LNHDA and SQIVND. The cohort comprised some 680 healthy bone marrow donors. Cohort members were all nominally healthy when sampled, although unrecorded immune exposures were likely present. The donor was CMV seropositive and was included in the group of 250 to 350 seropositive cohort members. A peripheral blood sample was collected from each donor, and TCR beta sequencing was performed on peripheral blood mononuclear cells. Genomic DNA was extracted from the blood cell samples with the Qiagen DNeasy Blood Extraction Kit. Libraries were made using the immunoSEQ multiplex PCR assay. For the multiplex PCR, a mixture combining 60 forward primers for TCR Vbeta segments and 13 reverse primers for TCR Jbeta segments was used. The CDR3 region of rearranged TCR beta genes was amplified from genomic DNA with a multiplex PCR assay. The amplified TCR beta libraries were sequenced on the Illumina HiSeq System as 87-base-pair reads. The study's processing was this. Across the 500 to 850 repertoires, a later analysis counted 60 million to 90 million unique TCR beta chains, roughly 11 million of which were shared by at least two donors. Raw reads were error-corrected and collapsed into unique sequences by a nearest-neighbor algorithm in which closely related sequences were merged to remove PCR and sequencing errors. V, D and J gene segments were assigned by aligning CDR3 sequences to IMGT reference sequences. For a sequence to be retained, a match of at least six nucleotides was required to both a V gene segment and a J gene segment. Rearrangements were classified as productive when the CDR3 lacked stop codons and remained in frame with V and J, and all other rearrangements were classified as non-productive. CDR3 was defined by IMGT convention, running from the second conserved V-encoded cysteine to the conserved J-encoded phenylalanine. The earlier analysis of some 550 of the donors excluded any sequence lacking an unambiguous match to a single V gene segment. An earlier analysis of almost 600 of the donors classified V segments as functional when productive rearrangements were above 56.7% and as segregating when the standard deviation between donors was above 5%. To diagnose cytomegalovirus status from the catalog of TCR beta chain sequences, a statistical classification framework was built. In a later analysis, V and J genes were assigned by comparing TCR nucleotide sequences against IMGT/GENE-DB human TR gene sequences. In a later analysis, CDR3 sequences and most-parsimonious VDJ recombination scenarios were assigned using the TCRdist pipeline. In a later analysis, every TCR beta chain was defined by the combination of its CDR3 amino acid sequence and its V-gene family, and reads without a unique V-gene family were dropped. A later analysis removed 550 to 650 highly shared, low-generation-probability nucleotide sequences to deal with suspected cross-contamination and a sequencing artifact. A later analysis calculated a clonal expansion index for each public chain from normalized within-repertoire ranks of inferred template counts. Generation probabilities in a later analysis came from a VDJ recombination model fitted to out-of-frame rearrangements, and those results were checked against IGoR. In a later analysis, hypergeometric tests were used to score TCR-TCR, TCR-HLA and TCR-CMV co-occurrence, with a repertoire-size bias correction applied to TCR pairs. A later analysis estimated false discovery rates by permuting HLA or CMV assignments 20 times. In a later analysis, co-occurring TCRs were grouped using DBSCAN, with TCRdist sequence similarity added in when clustering inside HLA-allele-positive subsets. For co-occurrence clustering, repertoires with fewer than 30,000 or more than 120,000 public chains were excluded, along with roughly 5 repertoires with anomalous nucleotide sharing. The immuneACCESS repertoire file appears here via TCRdb, limited to in-frame rearrangements. These files lack a portion of the clones; in checked studies, under half of the deficit traces to unresolved V genes, and the cause of the others is not known. The V and J calls and clone size come from that table; D and trimming were worked out from the DNA. Here the sample has 81,000 or so clones; around 62% occur a single time. In total, the top ten clones hold 4.5% to 5.5% of the sample.

The full study reports these points: Because counts were too low, roughly 16 rarely observed V segments, including chromosome 9 orphons, were excluded from the earlier analysis of several hundred of the donors. While some public TCRs were present in many individuals, most TCR sequences turned up only very rarely across donors. Most CMV-associated TCR beta chains appeared to be HLA-restricted in a later analysis, and the HLA associations seemed to be driven largely by CMV exposure. The authors suggested that the approach could potentially be generalized to other disease states and immunological phenotypes. In a later analysis, TCR association rates were found to vary across HLA loci, with the most associated TCRs seen for DRB1 alleles and the fewest for HLA-C alleles. Three of the identified cytomegalovirus-associated TCR beta chains were confirmed in vitro to be specific for cytomegalovirus antigens. In a later analysis, HLA-associated TCR beta chains were found to be more clonally expanded and to have lower generation probabilities than equally common non-associated chains. CMV serostatus was the only immune exposure information available for the cohort. Several of the top co-occurrence clusters appeared to be linked to parvovirus B19, influenza, CMV and Epstein-Barr virus, according to a later analysis. The study gave a list of about 160 TCR beta chains associated with cytomegalovirus. The 87-base-pair reads could not distinguish some IMGT-functional V segments, including TRBV6-2 and TRBV6-3, so those segments were excluded. Because HLA typing was missing for some donors at each locus, association tests included only the typed subset. Specific HLA alleles were associated with over 15,000 TCR beta sequences at a false discovery rate of 0.05 in a later analysis. A further reported finding was that TCR beta sequences accurately predicted the HLA-A and HLA-B alleles for most subjects in the first cohort. The classifier was reported to diagnose cytomegalovirus status with high specificity and sensitivity in both the original and validation cohorts. A later genetic analysis reported fewer N-insertions in productive TCRs among donors in an Asian-associated ancestry cluster than the approximately 670-donor mean. The cohort was sequenced for TCR beta chains only, and without alpha or paired-chain data the features that could be detected were limited. An earlier analysis of several hundred of the donors showed that most TCR beta V segments appeared in productive rearrangements either about 90% or about 30% of the time, which broadly matched IMGT annotations. Sequencing depth was assumed to be roughly uniform across donors in the presence/absence analyses, though that assumption may not hold. When HLA alleles, especially DR and DQ, strongly co-occurred, TCR associations were difficult to assign to individual alleles. A cluster of highly shared sequence variants was judged likely to represent a technical artifact of the sequencing pipeline. V-gene and J-gene trimming of TCR beta chains was associated with a missense DCLRE1C variant in a later genetic analysis, and the association was replicated in an independent cohort. Correlated functional status among segregating V segments might reflect linkage disequilibrium, but an unknown experimental factor could not be ruled out.

Details on this clone: Its antigen remains undetermined. Nothing much larger sits one base from this clone, and base qualities are not available.

The rearranged chain carries TRBV19 and TRBJ1-5, with an unclear D gene assignment. The sequence was collected from a woman aged 25-40 years in good health and CMV-seropositive. The sample was PBMCs. The CDR3 reads CASKNPFSNQPQHF. The nucleotides are TGTGCCAGTAAAAATCCCTTTAGCAATCAGCCCCAGCATTTT. Joined to the reference TRBV19 and TRBJ1-5 proteins, this CDR3 gives the full variable domain: DGGITQSPKYLFRKEGQNVTLSCEQNLNHDAMYWYRQDPGQGLRLIYYSQIVNDFQKGDIAEGYSVSREKKESFPLTVTSAQKNPTAFYLCASKNPFSNQPQHFGDGTRLSIL.